The TCR beta chain under discussion was sequenced for a study of blood T cell repertoires in COVID-19. Study-level background: PBMCs, B-cell-depleted T cells, or T cells provided the cDNA or gDNA that made up the material.

Original handling: Amplifying reference gene primers gave estimates of nucleated cell counts. Some clones are missing from TCRdb's copy, which holds only in-frame ones; the method was immunoSEQ multiplex PCR. D and trimming come from the DNA, and the V and J calls and clone size come from that table. Of a few hundred thousand clones listed, approximately 85% are singletons. This CDR3 contains 14 residues. Unmatched junction bases numbered 7, after V lost 8 bases and J lost 1 base. The germline V gene has CDR1 SGHVS and CDR2 FQNEAQ. The sequenced sample was PBMCs or T cells enriched from blood (not recorded which). This chain uses TRBV7-8 with TRBJ1-1; TRBD1 aligns across 7 bases. This clonotype originated in a woman aged 45-65 years who had recovered from COVID-19. CDR3 sequence reads: CASSPGTANTEAFF. The CDR3 DNA sequence: TGTGCCAGCTCCCCGGGGACAGCGAACACTGAAGCTTTCTTT.